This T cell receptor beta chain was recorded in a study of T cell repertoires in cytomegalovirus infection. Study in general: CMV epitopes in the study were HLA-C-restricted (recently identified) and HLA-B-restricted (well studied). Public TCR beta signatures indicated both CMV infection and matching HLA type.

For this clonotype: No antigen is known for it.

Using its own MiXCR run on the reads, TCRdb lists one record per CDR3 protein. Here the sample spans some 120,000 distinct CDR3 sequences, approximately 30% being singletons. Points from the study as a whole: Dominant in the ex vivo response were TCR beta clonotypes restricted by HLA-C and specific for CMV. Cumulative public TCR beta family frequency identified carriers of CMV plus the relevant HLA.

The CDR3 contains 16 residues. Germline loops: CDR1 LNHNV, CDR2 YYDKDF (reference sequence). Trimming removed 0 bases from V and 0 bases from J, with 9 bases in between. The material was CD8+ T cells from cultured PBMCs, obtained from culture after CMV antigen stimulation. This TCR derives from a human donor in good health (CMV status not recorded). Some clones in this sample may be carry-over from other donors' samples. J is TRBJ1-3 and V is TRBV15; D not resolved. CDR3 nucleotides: TGTGCCACCAGCAGAGATCAAAGGTTCTCTGGAAACACCATATATTTT. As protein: CATSRDQRFSGNTIYF.